Shown below are 29 T cell receptor beta chains from a single sample sequenced in a study of OX40 agonist ivuxolimab in advanced cancers. This table comes from immunoSEQ multiplex PCR, and its TCRdb copy is limited to in-frame clones, with some not included. The sample carries under 100,000 clones, roughly 90% recorded once. Material: CD4+ or CD8+ T cells sorted from blood, obtained in a trial of the OX40 agonist ivuxolimab. These receptor sequences come from an adult with an advanced solid tumor such as melanoma, head and neck, liver or kidney cancer.

A few counts support this clone. The rearrangement joins TRBV30 to TRBJ1-2; the match to TRBD1 covers 7 bases. Germline CDR1 GTSNPN, CDR2 SVGIG (reference sequence). V lost 6 bases to trimming and J lost 5 bases; unmatched junction nucleotides: 3. This CDR3 is built from 11 residues. The CDR3 protein is CACGQAYGYTF. DNA for the CDR3: TGTGCCTGTGGACAGGCTTATGGCTACACCTTC.

The CDR3 DNA is TGCAGCGTTGAACGGGTAGCGGGACTGACCTACAATGAGCAGTTCTTC. Its protein is CSVERVAGLTYNEQFF. This chain uses TRBV29-1 with TRBJ2-1, with 8 bases matching TRBD2. V shed 2 bases and J 2 bases; nucleotides not matched to a gene: 8. Germline V lookup: CDR1 SQVTM, CDR2 ANQGSEA. The CDR3 has 16 residues.

This chain links TRBV7-9 with TRBJ2-1; D possibly corresponds to TRBD1 (7 bases). The V gene's germline CDR1 is SEHNR and CDR2 FQNEAQ (reference sequence). Between the trimmed V and J ends, which lost 2 bases and 6 bases, there was a span of 14 bases. The CDR3 is made up of 15 amino acids. In DNA form, the CDR3 reads TGTGCCAGCAGCTTAAAGCAGGGGGGTGTCAATGAGCAGTTCTTC. Translation gives CASSLKQGGVNEQFF. The entire variable domain, with the rest obtained from reference TRBV7-9 and TRBJ2-1, is as follows: DTGVSQNPRHKITKRGQNVTFRCDPISEHNRLYWYRQTLGQGPEFLTYFQNEAQLEKSRLLSDRFSAERPKGSFSTLEIQRTEQGDSAMYLCASSLKQGGVNEQFFGPGTRLTVL.

The gene calls are TRBV9 and TRBJ1-2; D call uncertain. V lost 0 bases and J lost 6, with 6 bases in between. Germline CDR1 and CDR2: SGDLS and YYNGEE. The CDR3 sequence is 12 residues long. CDR3: CASSVEGNGYTF. In DNA, the CDR3 is TGTGCCAGCAGCGTAGAGGGTAATGGCTACACCTTC.

Only one count was recorded for this clone. The J gene is TRBJ2-7, the V gene TRBV5-1; 9 nucleotides line up with TRBD2. CDR1 and CDR2 from the germline V gene are SGHRS and YFSETQ. The CDR3 spans 16 residues. Trimming took 0 bases from V and 3 from J; bases not matched to a gene: 7. CDR3 DNA sequence: TGCGCCAGCAGCTTGGCCTTAGCGGGAGCTGGCTACGAGCAGTACTTC. Translating it yields CASSLALAGAGYEQYF.

The chain uses TRBV29-1 and TRBJ1-1, with 8 nucleotides matching TRBD1. CDR1 and CDR2 (germline): SQVTM, ANQGSEA. This CDR3 has 13 residues. After removal of 6 bases from V and 4 bases from J, the junction contained 7 bases not matched to a gene. CDR3 sequence: CSVQGAGGTEAFF. The CDR3 DNA follows: TGCAGCGTGCAGGGGGCTGGGGGCACTGAAGCTTTCTTT.

The sample holds a few counts of this clone. Here the CDR3 reads CASGFRENTEAFF. As DNA, the CDR3 is TGTGCTAGTGGTTTTCGAGAGAACACTGAAGCTTTCTTT. V and J are TRBV12-5 and TRBJ1-1; unclear D gene. Trimming pared 3 bases from V and 1 base from J, leaving 6 bases between. The CDR3 totals 13 residues. The germline CDR1 and CDR2 sequences are LGHNT and FRNRAP.

The chain has TRBV6-6 and TRBJ2-7; D is possibly TRBD2 (6 bases). V shed 5 bases and J shed 3 bases, with 17 bases lying between them. The CDR3 runs 15 residues. The germline V gene encodes CDR1 MNHNY and CDR2 SVGAGI (reference sequence). Here the CDR3 DNA reads TGTGCCAGCAGTCCCACTACCCTAGCGAGCTACGAGCAGTACTTC. Its translation: CASSPTTLASYEQYF.

The rearrangement joins TRBV19 to TRBJ1-2, with no clear D. Germline V CDR1 and CDR2: LNHDA, SQIVND (reference sequence). V lost 0 bases and J lost 6, with 11 bases in between. The CDR3 covers 14 residues. The DNA for the CDR3 is TGTGCCAGTAGTATAGAATGGGGAGAGGATGGCTACACCTTC. This sequence encodes CASSIEWGEDGYTF.

The chain links TRBV9 to TRBJ2-7; D remains unclear. Trimming stripped 0 bases from V and 3 bases from J, with 13 bases between. The CDR3 runs 15 residues. Germline loops: CDR1 SGDLS, CDR2 YYNGEE. The CDR3 bases are TGTGCCAGCAGCGTAGAGGAAGGGAATCTCTACGAGCAGTACTTC. Protein product: CASSVEEGNLYEQYF.

The CDR3 coding sequence is TGCGCCAGTTGTACTAGCGGCACAGATACGCAGTATTTT. The encoded protein is CASCTSGTDTQYF. V is TRBV5-1 and J is TRBJ2-3; 7 bases are a match to TRBD2. CDR1 SGHRS and CDR2 YFSETQ come from the germline V gene. V was pared by 8 bases and J by 1 base, with 4 bases of the junction left unmatched. The CDR3 runs 13 residues.

The rearrangement uses TRBV5-6 and TRBJ1-5; D gene ambiguous. The CDR3 has 16 residues. The V gene's germline CDR1 is SGHDT and CDR2 YYEEEE. The V and J ends lost 0 bases and 3 bases respectively, with 13 bases between them. The CDR3 loop reads CASSLAGGATNQPQHF. CDR3 sequence (DNA): TGTGCCAGCAGCTTGGCAGGTGGCGCTACCAATCAGCCCCAGCATTTT.

The rearrangement uses TRBV5-1 and TRBJ2-7, with 8 bases identical to TRBD2. Unmatched junction bases numbered 4, after V lost 1 base and J lost 1 base. The CDR3 totals 15 residues. The germline V gene encodes CDR1 SGHRS and CDR2 YFSETQ. CDR3 sequence (DNA): TGCGCCAGCAGCTTGTACCTAGCGGGTTCCTACGAGCAGTACTTC. Translating gives CASSLYLAGSYEQYF.

This chain connects TRBV19 to TRBJ2-7; the D gene is possibly TRBD1 (6 bases). V lost 6 bases and J 2 bases, leaving 14 bases between the germline ends. The CDR3 has 14 amino acids. The germline CDR1 and CDR2 sequences are LNHDA and SQIVND (reference sequence). The CDR3 region is CASSRDIGPYEQYF. For the CDR3, the DNA is TGTGCCAGTAGCCGGGACATCGGCCCCTACGAGCAGTACTTC.

The chain links TRBV4-2 to TRBJ1-6; 7 bases fit TRBD1. The CDR3 length is 16 residues. V lost 3 bases, J lost 7 bases, and 9 bases stayed unmatched. The germline CDR1 and CDR2 sequences are LGHNA and YNFKEQ. The CDR3 loop reads CASSQPEDRLNSPLHF. The DNA for the CDR3 is TGTGCCAGCAGCCAGCCCGAGGACAGGTTAAATTCACCCCTCCACTTT.

The CDR3 region has the DNA TGCGCCAGCAGCTTGGGACCTGCAGATACGCAGTATTTT. Its translation is CASSLGPADTQYF. The genes are TRBV5-1 and TRBJ2-3; D is undetermined. The V gene lost 0 bases and the J gene lost 4 bases, with 6 bases spanning the gap. The CDR3 is made up of 13 amino acids. Per the germline V gene, CDR1 is SGHRS and CDR2 is YFSETQ.

V and J are TRBV19 and TRBJ1-2, with TRBD1 as a possible D gene (6 bases). The CDR3 totals 14 residues. Trimming took 4 bases from V and 4 from J, leaving 13 bases between them. Germline V CDR1 and CDR2: LNHDA, SQIVND (reference sequence). The CDR3: CASSRTDRSYGYTF. CDR3 nucleotides: TGTGCCAGTAGTAGAACTGACAGGAGCTATGGCTACACCTTC.

This chain links TRBV11-3 with TRBJ1-1; no clear D gene. Per the germline V gene, CDR1 is SGHNT and CDR2 is YENEEA. Trimming stripped 2 bases from V and 2 bases from J, with 6 bases between. This CDR3 has 13 residues. The CDR3 spells CASSLKRNTEAFF. CDR3 sequence (DNA): TGTGCCAGCAGCTTAAAGCGAAACACTGAAGCTTTCTTT.

This clone was recorded a few times. V usage is TRBV7-6 and J usage is TRBJ2-3; possible D gene TRBD2, 5 bases. CDR3 length: 15 residues. Trimming pared 6 bases from V and 1 base from J, leaving 14 bases between. The germline CDR1 and CDR2 sequences are SGHVS and FNYEAQ. The CDR3 coding sequence is TGTGCCAGCAGTCCCCAGCGGTCCGGCACAGATACGCAGTATTTT. Protein: CASSPQRSGTDTQYF.

This clone appeared a single time. The rearrangement uses TRBV5-1 and TRBJ2-1; the D gene is possibly TRBD2 (6 bases). The CDR3 is made up of 14 amino acids. Trimming left V 7 bases short and J 6 bases short, with 17 bases between. Per germline, CDR1 SGHRS and CDR2 YFSETQ. The CDR3 loop reads CASQRGGGTNEQFF. The CDR3 region has the DNA TGCGCCAGCCAACGGGGAGGTGGTACCAATGAGCAGTTCTTC.

The CDR3 sequence is CASSLGLASFNEQFF. The CDR3 DNA reads as TGTGCCAGCAGCTTAGGACTAGCCAGCTTCAATGAGCAGTTCTTC. The chain carries TRBV11-3 and TRBJ2-1; TRBD2 matches 7 bases. The CDR3 is made up of 15 amino acids. V gave up 1 base and J gave up 6 bases; unmatched junction bases: 6. CDR1 is SGHNT, CDR2 YENEEA, per germline.

This clone was picked up a small number of times. The chain has TRBV6-5 and TRBJ1-2; D not certain. V was cut by 2 bases and J by 3 bases, with 1 base left in between. This CDR3 has 11 residues. The V gene's germline CDR1 is MNHEY and CDR2 SVGAGI. The DNA of the CDR3 is TGTGCCAGCAGTTACGACTATGGCTACACCTTC. Translated, it gives CASSYDYGYTF.

V gene TRBV21-1 combines with J gene TRBJ1-1. TRBV21-1 is assigned pseudogene status. CDR3 length: 15 amino acids. Written as DNA, the CDR3 is TGTGCCAACACTCAGGGGGGGCCGCTGAACACTGAAGCTTTCTTT. Amino acids: CANTQGGPLNTEAFF.

V and J are TRBV7-9 and TRBJ2-5; TRBD2 aligns across 9 bases. Germline V gene lookup returns CDR1 SEHNR and CDR2 FQNEAQ (reference sequence). The ends lost 4 bases at V and 4 bases at J; junction bases unmatched: 10. The CDR3 has 16 residues. Here the CDR3 reads CASSSPSGGRPETQYF. CDR3 sequence (DNA): TGTGCCAGCAGCTCCCCAAGCGGGGGGAGGCCAGAGACCCAGTACTTC.

The gene calls are TRBV28 and TRBJ1-1; D not certain. Trimming left V 2 bases short and J 3 bases short, with 4 bases between. The CDR3 totals 12 residues. Germline V gene lookup returns CDR1 MDHEN and CDR2 SYDVKM. In DNA form, the CDR3 reads TGTGCCAGCAGTTTAAGGTACACTGAAGCTTTCTTT. It is translated as CASSLRYTEAFF.

This chain joins TRBV7-2 and TRBJ1-1; TRBD1 is a possible D gene (6 bases). The length of the CDR3 is 15 residues. CDR1 is SGHTA, CDR2 FQGNSA, per germline. The germline V and J ends were trimmed by 5 bases and 7 bases, with 20 bases remaining between them. CDR3 coding DNA: TGTGCCAGCAGCCCCCTTGGGTGGGGGCCGGGTGAAGCTTTCTTT. This sequence encodes CASSPLGWGPGEAFF.

The chain has TRBV5-1 and TRBJ2-2, with TRBD1 matching 7 bases. V lost 0 bases, J lost 7 bases, and 6 bases stayed unmatched. This CDR3 region has 15 residues. Germline CDR1 reads SGHRS; CDR2 reads YFSETQ. The CDR3 DNA is TGCGCCAGCAGCTTGGTAGGGGGCTCGATCGGGGAGCTGTTTTTT. Protein: CASSLVGGSIGELFF.

The chain recombines TRBV5-1 with TRBJ2-5, with 8 bases aligning to TRBD2. V gave up 3 bases and J gave up 4 bases; unmatched junction bases: 5. In germline, CDR1 is SGHRS, CDR2 YFSETQ. The CDR3 has 14 amino acids. The CDR3 DNA reads as TGCGCCAGCAGCTGGAGCGGGAGAGGAGAGACCCAGTACTTC. Protein: CASSWSGRGETQYF.

The V call is TRBV6-5, the J call TRBJ2-2; tentatively, D is TRBD1 (6 bases). The germline V gene encodes CDR1 MNHEY and CDR2 SVGAGI. V was shortened by 0 bases and J by 7 bases, with 12 bases between the two germline ends. CDR3 length: 15 residues. The CDR3 is CASSYSGTLGGELFF. The CDR3 region has the DNA TGTGCCAGCAGTTACTCAGGGACACTCGGCGGGGAGCTGTTTTTT.